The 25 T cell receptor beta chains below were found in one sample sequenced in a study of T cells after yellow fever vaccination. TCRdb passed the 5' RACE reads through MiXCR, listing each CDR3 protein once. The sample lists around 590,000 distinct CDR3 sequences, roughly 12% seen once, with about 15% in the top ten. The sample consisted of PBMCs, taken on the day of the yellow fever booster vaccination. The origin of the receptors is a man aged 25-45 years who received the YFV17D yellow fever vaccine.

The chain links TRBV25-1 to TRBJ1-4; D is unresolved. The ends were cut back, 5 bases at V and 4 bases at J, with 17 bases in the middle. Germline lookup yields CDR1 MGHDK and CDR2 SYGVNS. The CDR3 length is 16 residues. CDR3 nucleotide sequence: TGTGCCAGCAGTCCTAGGAGAGGGTCTGATAATGAAAAACTGTTTTTT. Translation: CASSPRRGSDNEKLFF.

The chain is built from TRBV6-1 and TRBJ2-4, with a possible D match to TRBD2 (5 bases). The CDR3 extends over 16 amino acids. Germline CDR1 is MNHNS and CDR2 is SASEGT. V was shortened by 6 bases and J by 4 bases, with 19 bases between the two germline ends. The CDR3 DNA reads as TGTGCCAGCAGCGTCGCTTTCGGGGTAGGGAAAAACATTCAGTACTTC. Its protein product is CASSVAFGVGKNIQYF.

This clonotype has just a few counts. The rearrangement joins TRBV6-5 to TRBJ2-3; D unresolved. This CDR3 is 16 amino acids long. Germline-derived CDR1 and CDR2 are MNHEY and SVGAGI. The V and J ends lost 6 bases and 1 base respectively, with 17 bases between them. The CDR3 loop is CASRASSRPRTDTQYF. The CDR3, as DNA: TGTGCCAGCAGAGCGTCGTCTAGACCCCGCACAGATACGCAGTATTTT.

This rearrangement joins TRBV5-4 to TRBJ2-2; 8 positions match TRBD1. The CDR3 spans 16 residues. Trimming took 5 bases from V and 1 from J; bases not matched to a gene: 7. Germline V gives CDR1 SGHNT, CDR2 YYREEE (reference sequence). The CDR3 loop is CASRPQGAVNTGELFF. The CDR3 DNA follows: TGTGCCAGCAGACCCCAGGGGGCCGTGAACACCGGGGAGCTGTTTTTT.

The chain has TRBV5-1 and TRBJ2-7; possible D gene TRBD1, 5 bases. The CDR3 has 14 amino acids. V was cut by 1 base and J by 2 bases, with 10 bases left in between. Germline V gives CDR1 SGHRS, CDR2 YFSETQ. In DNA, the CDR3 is TGCGCCAGCAGCTTGAAGGGGATCCCCTACGAGCAGTACTTC. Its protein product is CASSLKGIPYEQYF.

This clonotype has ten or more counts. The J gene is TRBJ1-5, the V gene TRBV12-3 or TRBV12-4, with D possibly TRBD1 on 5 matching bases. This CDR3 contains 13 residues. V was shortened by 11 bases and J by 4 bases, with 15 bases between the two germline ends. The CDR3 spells CAGSTGENQPQHF. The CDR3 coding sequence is TGTGCCGGCTCAACAGGAGAGAATCAGCCCCAGCATTTT.

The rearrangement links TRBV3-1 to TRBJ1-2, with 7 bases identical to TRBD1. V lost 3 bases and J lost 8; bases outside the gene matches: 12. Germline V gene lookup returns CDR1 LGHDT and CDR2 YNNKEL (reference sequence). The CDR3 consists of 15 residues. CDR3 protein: CASSHFGQGEGGYTF. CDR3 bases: TGTGCCAGCAGCCATTTTGGGCAGGGGGAAGGAGGCTACACCTTC. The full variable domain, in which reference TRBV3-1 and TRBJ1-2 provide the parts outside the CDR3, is DTAVSQTPKYLVTQMGNDKSIKCEQNLGHDTMYWYKQDSKKFLKIMFSYNNKELIINETVPNRFSPKSPDKAHLNLHINSLELGDSAVYFCASSHFGQGEGGYTFGSGTRLTVV.

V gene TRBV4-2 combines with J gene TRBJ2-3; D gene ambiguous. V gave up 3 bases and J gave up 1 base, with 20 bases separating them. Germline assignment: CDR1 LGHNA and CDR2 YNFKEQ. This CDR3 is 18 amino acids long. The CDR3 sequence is CASSQRLVDYLGTDTQYF. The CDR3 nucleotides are TGTGCCAGCAGCCAGCGGTTGGTGGATTATTTGGGCACAGATACGCAGTATTTT.

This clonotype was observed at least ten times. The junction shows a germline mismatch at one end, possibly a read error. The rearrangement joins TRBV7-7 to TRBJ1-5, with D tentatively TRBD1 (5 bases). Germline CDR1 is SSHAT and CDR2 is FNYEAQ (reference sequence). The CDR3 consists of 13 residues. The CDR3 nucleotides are TGTGCTAGCAGCATCGACAGAAATCAGCCCCAGCATTTT. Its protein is CASSIDRNQPQHF.

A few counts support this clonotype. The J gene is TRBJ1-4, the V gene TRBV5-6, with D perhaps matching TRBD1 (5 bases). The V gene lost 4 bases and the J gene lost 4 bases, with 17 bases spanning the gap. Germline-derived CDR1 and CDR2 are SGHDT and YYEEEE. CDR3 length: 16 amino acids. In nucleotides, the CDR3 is TGTGCCAGCAGCCGTGCCGGCGACAGCGTTAATGAAAAACTGTTTTTT. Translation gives CASSRAGDSVNEKLFF.

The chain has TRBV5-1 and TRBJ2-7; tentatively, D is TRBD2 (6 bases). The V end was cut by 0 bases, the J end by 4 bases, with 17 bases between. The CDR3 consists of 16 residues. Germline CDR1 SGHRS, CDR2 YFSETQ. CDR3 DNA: TGCGCCAGCAGCTTGGGTCCCTCGGGAGAGGGGTACGAGCAGTACTTC. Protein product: CASSLGPSGEGYEQYF.

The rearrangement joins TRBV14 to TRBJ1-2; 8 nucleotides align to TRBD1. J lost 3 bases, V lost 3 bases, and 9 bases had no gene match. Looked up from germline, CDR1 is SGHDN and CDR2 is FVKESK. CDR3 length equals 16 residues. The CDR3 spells CASSQPYRGNDYGYTF. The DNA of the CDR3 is TGTGCCAGCAGCCAGCCCTACAGGGGGAACGACTATGGCTACACCTTC.

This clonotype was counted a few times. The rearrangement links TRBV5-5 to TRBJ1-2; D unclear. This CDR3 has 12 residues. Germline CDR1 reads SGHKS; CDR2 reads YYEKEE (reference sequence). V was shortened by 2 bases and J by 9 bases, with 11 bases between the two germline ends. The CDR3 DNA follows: TGTGCCAGCAGCTTCGGCGTCATGAGCTACACCTTC. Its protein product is CASSFGVMSYTF.

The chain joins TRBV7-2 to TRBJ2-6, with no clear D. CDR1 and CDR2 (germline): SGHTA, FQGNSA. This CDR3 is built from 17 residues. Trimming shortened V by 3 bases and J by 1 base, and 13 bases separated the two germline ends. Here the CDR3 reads CASSFTTGGSGANVLTF. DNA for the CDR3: TGTGCCAGCAGCTTTACAACCGGTGGATCTGGGGCCAACGTCCTGACTTTC.

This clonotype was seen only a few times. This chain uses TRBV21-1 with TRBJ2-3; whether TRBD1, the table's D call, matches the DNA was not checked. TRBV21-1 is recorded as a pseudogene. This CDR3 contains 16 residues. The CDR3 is CASSKEAVGGADTQYF. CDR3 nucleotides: TGTGCCAGCAGCAAAGAGGCAGTCGGCGGGGCTGATACGCAGTATTTT.

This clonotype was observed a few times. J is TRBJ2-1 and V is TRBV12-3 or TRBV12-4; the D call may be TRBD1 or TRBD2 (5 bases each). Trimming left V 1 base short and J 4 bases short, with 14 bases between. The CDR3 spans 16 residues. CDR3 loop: CASSLGLGGGYNEQFF. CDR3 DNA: TGTGCCAGCAGTTTAGGTTTAGGTGGGGGTTACAATGAGCAGTTCTTC.

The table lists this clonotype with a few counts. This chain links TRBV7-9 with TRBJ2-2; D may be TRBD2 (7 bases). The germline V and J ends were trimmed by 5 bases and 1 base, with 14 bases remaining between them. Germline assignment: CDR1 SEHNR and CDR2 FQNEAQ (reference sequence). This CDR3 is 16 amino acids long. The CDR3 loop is CASSRTAGLNTGELFF. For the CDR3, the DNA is TGTGCCAGCAGCCGGACAGCGGGGCTGAACACCGGGGAGCTGTTTTTT.

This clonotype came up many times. This CDR3 reads CASSLALRETQYF. The DNA of the CDR3 is TGTGCCAGCAGCTTAGCGCTAAGAGAGACCCAGTACTTC. This chain links TRBV7-2 with TRBJ2-5; D remains ambiguous. Trimming cost V 0 bases and J 4 bases, with 6 bases left between them. Germline V gene sequence: CDR1 SGHTA, CDR2 FQGNSA. The CDR3 sequence is 13 residues long.

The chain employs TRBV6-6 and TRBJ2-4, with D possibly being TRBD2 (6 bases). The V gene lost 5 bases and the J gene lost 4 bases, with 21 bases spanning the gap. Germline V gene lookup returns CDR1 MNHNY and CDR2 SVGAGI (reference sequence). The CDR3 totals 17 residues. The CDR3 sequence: CASSLRRVNSGKNIQYF. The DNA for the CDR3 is TGTGCCAGCAGTCTCCGTCGGGTCAATAGCGGAAAAAACATTCAGTACTTC.

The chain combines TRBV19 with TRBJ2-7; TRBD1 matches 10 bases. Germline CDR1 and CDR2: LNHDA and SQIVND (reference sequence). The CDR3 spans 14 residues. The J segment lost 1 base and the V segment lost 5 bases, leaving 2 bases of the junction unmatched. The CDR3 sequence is CASSAGQGSYEQYF. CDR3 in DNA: TGTGCCAGTAGTGCGGGACAGGGGTCCTACGAGCAGTACTTC.

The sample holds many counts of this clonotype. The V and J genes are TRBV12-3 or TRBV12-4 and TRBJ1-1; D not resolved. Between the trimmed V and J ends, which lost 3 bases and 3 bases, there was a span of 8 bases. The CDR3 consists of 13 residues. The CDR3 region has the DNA TGTGCCAGCAGTTTTCCCGGGGACACTGAAGCTTTCTTT. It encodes CASSFPGDTEAFF.

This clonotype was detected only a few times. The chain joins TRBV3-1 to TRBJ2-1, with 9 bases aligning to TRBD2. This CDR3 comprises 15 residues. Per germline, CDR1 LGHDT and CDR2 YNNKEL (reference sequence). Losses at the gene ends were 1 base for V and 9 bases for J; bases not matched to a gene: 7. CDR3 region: CASSQGVLAGSEQFF. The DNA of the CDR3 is TGTGCCAGCAGCCAAGGGGTCCTAGCGGGAAGTGAGCAGTTCTTC.

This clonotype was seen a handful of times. For the CDR3, the DNA is TGTGCCAGCAGCTTAAGAGGGTTCAATCAGCCCCAGCATTTT. Translated: CASSLRGFNQPQHF. V gene TRBV7-2 combines with J gene TRBJ1-5; unclear D gene. Germline V gene sequence: CDR1 SGHTA, CDR2 FQGNSA. V lost 2 bases, J lost 3 bases, and 8 bases lay in between. This CDR3 is built from 14 residues.

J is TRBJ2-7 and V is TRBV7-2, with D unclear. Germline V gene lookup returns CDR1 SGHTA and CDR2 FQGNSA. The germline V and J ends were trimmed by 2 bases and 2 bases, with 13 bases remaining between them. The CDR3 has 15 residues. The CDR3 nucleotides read TGTGCCAGCAGCTTAAGCCGTACCAGAGCCTACGAGCAGTACTTC. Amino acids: CASSLSRTRAYEQYF.

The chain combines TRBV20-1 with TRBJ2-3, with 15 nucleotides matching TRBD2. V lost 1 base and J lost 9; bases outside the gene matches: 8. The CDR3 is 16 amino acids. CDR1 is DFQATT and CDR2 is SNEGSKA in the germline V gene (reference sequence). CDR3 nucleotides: TGCAGTGCTAGAGTAGGGACTAGCGGGAGGTTGGCCACGCAGTATTTT. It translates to CSARVGTSGRLATQYF.